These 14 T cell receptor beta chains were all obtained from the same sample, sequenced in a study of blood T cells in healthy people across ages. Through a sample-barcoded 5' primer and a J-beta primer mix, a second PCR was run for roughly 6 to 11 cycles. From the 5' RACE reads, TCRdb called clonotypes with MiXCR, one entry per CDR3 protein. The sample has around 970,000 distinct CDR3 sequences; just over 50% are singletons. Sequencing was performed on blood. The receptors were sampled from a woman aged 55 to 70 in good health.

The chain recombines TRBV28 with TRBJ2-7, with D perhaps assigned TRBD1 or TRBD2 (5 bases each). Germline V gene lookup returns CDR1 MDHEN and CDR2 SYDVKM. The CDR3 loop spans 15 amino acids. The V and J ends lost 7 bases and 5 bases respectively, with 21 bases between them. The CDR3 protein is CASTTGPGQVHEQYF. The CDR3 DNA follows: TGTGCCAGCACCACGGGGCCGGGCCAGGTTCACGAGCAGTACTTC.

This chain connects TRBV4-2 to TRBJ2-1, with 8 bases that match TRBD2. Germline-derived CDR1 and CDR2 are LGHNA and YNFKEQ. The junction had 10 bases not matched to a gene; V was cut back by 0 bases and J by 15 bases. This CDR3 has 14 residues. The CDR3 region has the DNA TGTGCCAGCAGCCAAGATCCGGGAGGGCTTGTCTCGTTCTTC. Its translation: CASSQDPGGLVSFF.

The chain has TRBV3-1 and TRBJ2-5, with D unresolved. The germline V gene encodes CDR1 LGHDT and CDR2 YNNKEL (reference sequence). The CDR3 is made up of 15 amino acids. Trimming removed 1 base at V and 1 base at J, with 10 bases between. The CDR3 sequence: CASSQALRSQETQYF. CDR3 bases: TGTGCCAGCAGCCAAGCTCTTAGGAGCCAAGAGACCCAGTACTTC.

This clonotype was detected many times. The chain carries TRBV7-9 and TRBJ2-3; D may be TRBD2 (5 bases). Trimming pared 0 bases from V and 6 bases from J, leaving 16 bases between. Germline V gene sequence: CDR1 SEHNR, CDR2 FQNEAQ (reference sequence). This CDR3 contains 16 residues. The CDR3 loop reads CASSLAIAGVSDTQYF. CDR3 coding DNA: TGTGCCAGCAGCTTAGCGATCGCGGGTGTCTCCGATACGCAGTATTTT.

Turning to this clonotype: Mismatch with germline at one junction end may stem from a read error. In nucleotides, the CDR3 is TGTGCCGGCAGTGAAGTAGGGACAAGGACCTACGAGCAGTACTTC. Its protein is CAGSEVGTRTYEQYF. The chain joins TRBV25-1 to TRBJ2-7; D possibly corresponds to TRBD1 (6 bases). The CDR3 sequence is 15 residues long. Germline assignment: CDR1 MGHDK and CDR2 SYGVNS.

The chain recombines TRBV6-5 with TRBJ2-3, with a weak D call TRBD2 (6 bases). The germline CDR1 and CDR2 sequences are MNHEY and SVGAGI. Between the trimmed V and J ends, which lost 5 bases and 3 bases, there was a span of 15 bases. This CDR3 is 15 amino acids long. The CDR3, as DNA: TGTGCCAGCAGTCTGGTGGGAGGTTGGACAGATACGCAGTATTTT. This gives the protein CASSLVGGWTDTQYF.

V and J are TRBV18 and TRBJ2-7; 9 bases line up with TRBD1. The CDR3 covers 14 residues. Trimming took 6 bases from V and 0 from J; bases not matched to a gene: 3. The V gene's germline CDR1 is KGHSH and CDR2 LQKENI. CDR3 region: CASSGQGSSYEQYF. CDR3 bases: TGTGCCAGCTCTGGACAGGGGAGCTCCTACGAGCAGTACTTC. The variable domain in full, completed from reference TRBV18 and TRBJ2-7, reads NAGVMQNPRHLVRRRGQEARLRCSPMKGHSHVYWYRQLPEEGLKFMVYLQKENIIDESGMPKERFSAEFPKEGPSILRIQQVVRGDSAAYFCASSGQGSSYEQYFGPGTRLTVT.

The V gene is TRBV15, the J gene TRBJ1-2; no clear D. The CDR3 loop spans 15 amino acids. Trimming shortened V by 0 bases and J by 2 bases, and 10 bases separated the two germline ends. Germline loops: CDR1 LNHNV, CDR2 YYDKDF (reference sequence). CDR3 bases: TGTGCCACCAGCAGAGAGTCCAAAGGCAACTATGGCTACACCTTC. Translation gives CATSRESKGNYGYTF. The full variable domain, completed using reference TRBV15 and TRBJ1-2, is DAMVIQNPRYQVTQFGKPVTLSCSQTLNHNVMYWYQQKSSQAPKLLFHYYDKDFNNEADTPDNFQSRRPNTSFCFLDIRSPGLGDTAMYLCATSRESKGNYGYTFGSGTRLTVV.

The DNA of the CDR3 is TGTGCCAGCAGCCAAGATGGGCAGAACTATGGCTACACCTTC. Translation gives CASSQDGQNYGYTF. The J gene is TRBJ1-2, the V gene TRBV4-2; D ambiguous. This CDR3 spans 14 amino acids. Trimming removed 0 bases at V and 2 bases at J, with 7 bases between. The germline V gene has CDR1 LGHNA and CDR2 YNFKEQ.

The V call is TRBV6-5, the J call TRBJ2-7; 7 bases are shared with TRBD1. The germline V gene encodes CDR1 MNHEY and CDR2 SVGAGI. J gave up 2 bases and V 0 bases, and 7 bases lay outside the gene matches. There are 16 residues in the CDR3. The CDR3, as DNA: TGTGCCAGCAGTTACTCCAAGACAGGGATGACCTACGAGCAGTACTTC. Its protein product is CASSYSKTGMTYEQYF.

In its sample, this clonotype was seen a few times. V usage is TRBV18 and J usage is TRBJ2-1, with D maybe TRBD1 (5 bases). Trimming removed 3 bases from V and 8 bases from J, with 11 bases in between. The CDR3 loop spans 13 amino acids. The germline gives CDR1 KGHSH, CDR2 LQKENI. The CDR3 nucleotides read TGTGCCAGCTCACCGGAAAGGGGATATGAGCAGTTCTTC. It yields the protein CASSPERGYEQFF.

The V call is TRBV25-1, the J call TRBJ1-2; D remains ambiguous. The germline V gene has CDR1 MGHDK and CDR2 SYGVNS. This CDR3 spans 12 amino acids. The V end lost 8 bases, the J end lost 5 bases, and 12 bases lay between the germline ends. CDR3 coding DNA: TGTGCCAGCTCCGCTGGGGTATATGGCTACACCTTC. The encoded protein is CASSAGVYGYTF.

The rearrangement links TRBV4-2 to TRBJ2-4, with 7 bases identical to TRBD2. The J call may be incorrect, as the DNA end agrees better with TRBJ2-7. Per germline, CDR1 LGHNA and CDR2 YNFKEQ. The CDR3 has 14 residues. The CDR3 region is CASSPKGRAYEQYF. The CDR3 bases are TGTGCCAGCAGTCCCAAGGGGAGGGCTTACGAGCAGTACTTC.

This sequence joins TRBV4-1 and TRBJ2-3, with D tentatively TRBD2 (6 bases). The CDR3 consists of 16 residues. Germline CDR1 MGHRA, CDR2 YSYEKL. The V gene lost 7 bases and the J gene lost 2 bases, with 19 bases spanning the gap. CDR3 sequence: CASTGGLAAITDTQYF. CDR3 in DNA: TGCGCCAGCACCGGTGGGTTAGCGGCAATCACAGATACGCAGTATTTT.